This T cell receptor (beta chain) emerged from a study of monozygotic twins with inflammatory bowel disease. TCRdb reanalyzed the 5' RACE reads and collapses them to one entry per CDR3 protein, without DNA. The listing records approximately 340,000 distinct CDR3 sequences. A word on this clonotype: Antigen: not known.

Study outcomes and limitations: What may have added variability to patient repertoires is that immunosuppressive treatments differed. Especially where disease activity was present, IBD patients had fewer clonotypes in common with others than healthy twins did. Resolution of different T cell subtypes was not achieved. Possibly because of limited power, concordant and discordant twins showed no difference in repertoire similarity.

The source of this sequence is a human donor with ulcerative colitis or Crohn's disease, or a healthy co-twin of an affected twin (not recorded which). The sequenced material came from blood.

The CDR3 sequence: CAISESSGGDRNTGELFF. J is TRBJ2-2 and V is TRBV10-3; TCRdb calls TRBD1, which cannot be checked without DNA. This CDR3 contains 18 residues. Germline assignment: CDR1 ENHRY and CDR2 SYGVKD.